This T cell receptor (beta chain) was recorded in a study of T cells in Graves' hyperthyroidism and ophthalmopathy (dated by TCRdb to the late 2010s). At the level of the whole study: To identify distinguishing TCR V-J signatures, a discovery cohort of around 98 patients was used, comprising 40 to 45 with Graves' ophthalmopathy and under 60 with stable Graves' hyperthyroidism. An independent validation cohort of 18 to 20 hyperthyroidism patients and 17 patients who later progressed to ophthalmopathy tested prospective prediction of ophthalmopathy. The 85 to 100 discovery patients were randomly split 7:3 into training and test sets. Thyroid tissue and blood T-cell repertoires from six Graves' hyperthyroidism patients were also compared in the study. After blood sampling, hyperthyroidism patients were treated with methimazole at a starting dose of 30 mg daily, and ophthalmopathy patients were treated with high-dose intravenous methylprednisolone. The paper reports TCR Vbeta CDR3 sequencing of roughly 140 peripheral blood samples: 43 ophthalmopathy, under 80 hyperthyroidism and approximately 17 progressor patients.

Points on this clonotype: Its antigen target is currently unknown. Base qualities were left out, and no much larger clone turns up one base away.

CDR3 length: 14 amino acids, cysteine to phenylalanine. Only CDR3 DNA is held: 42 bases, read in frame from base 1. CDR1 MNHEY and CDR2 SVGAGI are derived from the germline V gene. Cut back by 2 bases and 1 base, the V and J ends lie 8 bases apart. TCR beta CDR3 regions were amplified from RNA transcripts. For the first round of RT-PCR on the TCR CDR3, the HTBI primer set was used together with the Qiagen OneStep RT-PCR kit. Libraries were constructed in a second round of multiplex PCR, after which size selection and purification were carried out. Sequencing of the libraries was done on an Illumina HiSeq2000 using paired-end 100 bp reads. Per the original workflow: SOAPnuke was used to process the raw data, removing reads that contained adapters or uncalled bases, had a mean Phred below 15, or lacked an exact match to the constant primer or identifier. COPE v1.2.5 was used to merge the high-quality paired reads, and each unique nucleotide sequence was defined as a clonotype. MiTCR v1.1 was used to align clonotypes to the IMGT TRBV, TRBD and TRBJ reference segments. Only V-J combinations with frequency above 0.0001, covering 99% to 99.2% of repertoires, were analysed. A TCS score was defined as the ratio of F50 (clonal expansion) to E x V (chaos), with BLOSUM62-based TCRdist applied between CDR3 peptides within each V-J. Welch's t-statistics and random forest reduced 514 V-J features to 13, which were used in a naive Bayes classifier (R e1071). Through fastp at Q25 and MiXCR, TCRdb rebuilt clones from the public reads, retaining in-frame beta chains. CDR3 protein duplicates are merged, each entry listing the most common genes and DNA. What appears here as the V and J calls and clone size reflects TCRdb's work, not the paper's. The sample data list roughly 580,000 distinct CDR3 sequences, and roughly 46% of these were observed just once. The ten largest clones add up to 6.5% to 9% of the sample.

The paper's findings and limits, for the study overall: No statistical method was used to set the sample size in advance, and investigators knew the group allocation. In validation, the model predicted progression to ophthalmopathy with 55% to 71% sensitivity and 72% to 85% specificity, a median of approximately 6.7 months before onset. Most expanded thyroid clonotypes (frequency above 0.001) were also found in blood, which suggests that blood repertoires may mirror thyroid immune responses. A 13 V-J signature model separated ophthalmopathy from stable hyperthyroidism, with about 90% sensitivity and about 81% specificity in cross-validation and 80%/75% in testing.

Graves' hyperthyroidism was defined as stable when no progression to ophthalmopathy occurred over 18 months of follow-up. Hyperthyroidism patients were newly diagnosed, had a disease duration of under 2 months, and were aged 18 to 65 years. Any patient with an uncontrolled infection, another autoimmune disease, pregnancy or lactation was excluded. Clinical symptoms, serum thyroxine and TRAb, thyroid ultrasound, and orbital computed tomography formed the basis for the diagnoses. Trizol reagent was used to extract total RNA, and RNA quality was then checked on an Agilent 2100 Bioanalyzer. The clonotype comes from a woman between 18 and 29 years old with Graves' hyperthyroidism. Donor details come from another sample of the same person, matched by shared clones. The V gene is TRBV6-5 and the J gene is TRBJ1-1; TRBD1 might be the D gene, on 5 matching bases. Sequencing was done on a sample of peripheral blood or thyroid tissue (not recorded which). The CDR3 loop reads CASSYGGSNTEAFF. The nucleotide sequence is TGTGCCAGCAGTTACGGGGGGTCGAACACTGAAGCTTTCTTT.